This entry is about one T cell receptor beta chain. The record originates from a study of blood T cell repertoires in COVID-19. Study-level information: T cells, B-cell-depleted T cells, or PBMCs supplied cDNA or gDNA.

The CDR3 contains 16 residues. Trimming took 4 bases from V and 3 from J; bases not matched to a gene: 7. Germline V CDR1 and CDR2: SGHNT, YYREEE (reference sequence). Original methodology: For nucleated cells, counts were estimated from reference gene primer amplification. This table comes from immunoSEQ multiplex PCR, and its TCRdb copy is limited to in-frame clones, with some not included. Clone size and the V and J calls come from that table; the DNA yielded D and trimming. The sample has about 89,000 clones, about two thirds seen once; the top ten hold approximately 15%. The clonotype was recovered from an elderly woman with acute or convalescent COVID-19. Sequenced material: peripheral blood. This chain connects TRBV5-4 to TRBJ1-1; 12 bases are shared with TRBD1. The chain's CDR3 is CASSPRDRGPDTEAFF. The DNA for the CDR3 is TGTGCCAGCAGCCCCCGGGACAGGGGGCCCGACACTGAAGCTTTCTTT.